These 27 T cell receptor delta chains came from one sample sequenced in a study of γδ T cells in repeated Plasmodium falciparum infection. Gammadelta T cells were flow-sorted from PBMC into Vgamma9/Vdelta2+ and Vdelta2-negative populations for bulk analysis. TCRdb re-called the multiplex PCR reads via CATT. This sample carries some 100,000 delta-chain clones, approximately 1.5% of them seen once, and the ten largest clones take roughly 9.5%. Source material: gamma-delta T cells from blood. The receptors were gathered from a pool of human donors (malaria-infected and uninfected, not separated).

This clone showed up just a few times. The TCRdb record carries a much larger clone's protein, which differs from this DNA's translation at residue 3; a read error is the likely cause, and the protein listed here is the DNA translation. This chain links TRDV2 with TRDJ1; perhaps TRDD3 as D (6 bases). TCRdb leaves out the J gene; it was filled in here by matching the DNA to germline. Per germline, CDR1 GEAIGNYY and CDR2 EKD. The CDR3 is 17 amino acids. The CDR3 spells CARDTVGSRGYTDKLIF. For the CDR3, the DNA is TGTGCCCGTGACACCGTGGGATCGAGGGGATACACCGATAAACTCATCTTT.

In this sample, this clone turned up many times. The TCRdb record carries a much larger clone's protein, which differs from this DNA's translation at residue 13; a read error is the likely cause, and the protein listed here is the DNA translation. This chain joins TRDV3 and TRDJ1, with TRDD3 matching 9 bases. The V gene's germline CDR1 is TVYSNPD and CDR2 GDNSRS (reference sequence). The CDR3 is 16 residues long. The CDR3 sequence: CAVFGLRGDTLDRLIF. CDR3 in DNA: TGTGCCGTTTTTGGACTTCGGGGGGATACCCTTGATAGACTCATCTTT.

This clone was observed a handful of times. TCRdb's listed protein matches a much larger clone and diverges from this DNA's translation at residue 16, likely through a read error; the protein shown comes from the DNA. This CDR3 is CAPLPLLTGGLGTDKPIF. In DNA form, the CDR3 reads TGTGCCCCACTTCCGCTACTTACTGGGGGATTAGGAACCGATAAACCCATCTTT. V gene TRDV3 was called; the J gene was not; TRDD3, as called in the table, went unchecked against the DNA. Germline V gene sequence: CDR1 TVYSNPD, CDR2 GDNSRS (reference sequence). This CDR3 is 18 amino acids long.

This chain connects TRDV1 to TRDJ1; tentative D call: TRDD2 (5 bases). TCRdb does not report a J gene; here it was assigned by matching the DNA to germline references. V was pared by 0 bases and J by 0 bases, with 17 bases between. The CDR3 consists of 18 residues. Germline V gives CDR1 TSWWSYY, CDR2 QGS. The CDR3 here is CALGELSGLPTHTDKLIF. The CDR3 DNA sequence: TGTGCTCTTGGGGAACTCTCGGGACTCCCTACCCACACCGATAAACTCATCTTT.

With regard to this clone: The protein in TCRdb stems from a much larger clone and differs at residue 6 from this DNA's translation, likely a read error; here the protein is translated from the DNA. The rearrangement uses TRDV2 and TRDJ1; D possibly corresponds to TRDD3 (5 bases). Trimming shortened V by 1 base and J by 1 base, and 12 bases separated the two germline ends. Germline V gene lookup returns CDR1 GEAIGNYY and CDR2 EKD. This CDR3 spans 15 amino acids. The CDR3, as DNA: TGTGCCTGTGACACGCCGGGGGGGGGCACCGATAAACTCATCTTT. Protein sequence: CACDTPGGGTDKLIF.

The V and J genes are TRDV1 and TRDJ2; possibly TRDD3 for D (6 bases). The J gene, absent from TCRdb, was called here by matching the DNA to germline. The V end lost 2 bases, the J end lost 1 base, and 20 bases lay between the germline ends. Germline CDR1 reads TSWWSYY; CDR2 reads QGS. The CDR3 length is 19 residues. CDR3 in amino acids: CALGEESVVGANLTAQLFF. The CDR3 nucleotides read TGTGCTCTTGGGGAAGAGAGCGTGGTGGGGGCTAATTTGACAGCACAACTCTTCTTT.

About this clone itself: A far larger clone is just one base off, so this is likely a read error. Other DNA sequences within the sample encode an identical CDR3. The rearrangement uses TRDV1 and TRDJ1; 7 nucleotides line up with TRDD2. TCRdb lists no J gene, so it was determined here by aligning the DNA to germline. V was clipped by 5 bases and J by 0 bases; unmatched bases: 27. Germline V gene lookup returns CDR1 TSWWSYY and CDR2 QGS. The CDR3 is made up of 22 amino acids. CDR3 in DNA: TGTGCTCTTGGGTCATCCTTCCTGCGTTATAGGGGGGCCCGAGGGAACACCGATAAACTCATCTTT. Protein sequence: CALGSSFLRYRGARGNTDKLIF.

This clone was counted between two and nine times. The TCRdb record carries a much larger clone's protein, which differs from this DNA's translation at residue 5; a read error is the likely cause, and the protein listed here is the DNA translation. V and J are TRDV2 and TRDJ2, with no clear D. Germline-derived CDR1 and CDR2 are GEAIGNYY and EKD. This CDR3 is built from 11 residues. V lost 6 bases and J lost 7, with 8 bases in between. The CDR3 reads CACKNGAQLFF. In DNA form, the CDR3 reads TGTGCCTGTAAGAACGGAGCACAACTCTTCTTT.

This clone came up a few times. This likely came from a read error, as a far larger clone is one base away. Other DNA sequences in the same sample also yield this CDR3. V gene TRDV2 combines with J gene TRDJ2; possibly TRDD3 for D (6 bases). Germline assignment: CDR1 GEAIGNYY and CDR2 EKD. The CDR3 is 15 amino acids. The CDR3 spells CACDWGAPLTAQLFF. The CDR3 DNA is TGTGCCTGTGACTGGGGGGCACCTTTGACGGCACAACTCTTCTTT.

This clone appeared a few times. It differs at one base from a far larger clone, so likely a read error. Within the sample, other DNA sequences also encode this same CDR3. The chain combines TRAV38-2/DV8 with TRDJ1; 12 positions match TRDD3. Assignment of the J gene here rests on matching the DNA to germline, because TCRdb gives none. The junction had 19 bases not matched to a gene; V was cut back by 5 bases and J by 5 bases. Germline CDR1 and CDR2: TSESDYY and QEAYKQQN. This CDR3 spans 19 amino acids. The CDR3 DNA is TGTGCTTATAGCGGGGTCGGCTACTGGGGGATACACGCAAGAGATAAACTCATCTTT. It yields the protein CAYSGVGYWGIHARDKLIF.

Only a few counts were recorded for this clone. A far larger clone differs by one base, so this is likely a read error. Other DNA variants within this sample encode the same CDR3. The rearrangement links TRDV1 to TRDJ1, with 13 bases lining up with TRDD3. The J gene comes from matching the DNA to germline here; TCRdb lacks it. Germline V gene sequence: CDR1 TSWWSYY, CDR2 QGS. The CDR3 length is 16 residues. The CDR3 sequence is CALGELPSYWGIRLIF. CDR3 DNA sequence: TGTGCCCTTGGGGAACTACCTAGCTACTGGGGGATACGACTCATCTTT.

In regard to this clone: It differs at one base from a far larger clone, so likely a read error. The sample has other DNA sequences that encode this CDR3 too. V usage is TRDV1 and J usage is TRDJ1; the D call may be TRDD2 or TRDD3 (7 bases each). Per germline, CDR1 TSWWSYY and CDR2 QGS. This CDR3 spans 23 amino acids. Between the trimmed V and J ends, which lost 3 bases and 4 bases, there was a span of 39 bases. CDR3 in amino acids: CALGEPGGFPTGFVGGGFDKLIF. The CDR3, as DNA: TGTGCTCTTGGGGAGCCCGGGGGATTTCCTACTGGATTCGTTGGTGGGGGGTTCGATAAACTCATCTTT.

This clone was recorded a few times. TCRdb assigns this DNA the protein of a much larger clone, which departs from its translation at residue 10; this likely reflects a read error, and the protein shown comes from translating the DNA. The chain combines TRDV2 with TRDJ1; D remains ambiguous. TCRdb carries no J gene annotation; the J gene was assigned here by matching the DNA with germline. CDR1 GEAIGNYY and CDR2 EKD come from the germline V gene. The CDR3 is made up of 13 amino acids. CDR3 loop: CACDTAEGDRLIF. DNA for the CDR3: TGTGCCTGTGACACCGCCGAGGGCGATAGACTCATCTTT.

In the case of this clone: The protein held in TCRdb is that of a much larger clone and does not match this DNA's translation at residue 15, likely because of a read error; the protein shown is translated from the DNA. The CDR3 sequence is CALGDSLFDWGIRPADKLIF. The CDR3 coding sequence is TGTGCTCTTGGGGATTCTCTCTTCGACTGGGGGATACGTCCTGCCGATAAACTCATCTTT. The rearrangement links TRDV1 to TRDJ1, with 13 nucleotides matching TRDD3. TCRdb supplies no J gene; here it was assigned by aligning the nucleotide sequence to germline. This CDR3 is built from 20 residues. Trimming cost V 3 bases and J 3 bases; bases outside gene matches: 16. Germline values: CDR1 TSWWSYY, CDR2 QGS.

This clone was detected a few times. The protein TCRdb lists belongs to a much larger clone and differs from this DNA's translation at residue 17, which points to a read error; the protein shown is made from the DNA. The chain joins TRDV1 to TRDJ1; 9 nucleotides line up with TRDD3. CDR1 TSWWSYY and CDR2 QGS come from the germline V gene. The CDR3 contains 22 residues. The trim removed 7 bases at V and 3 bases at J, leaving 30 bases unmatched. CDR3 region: CALVGLLGDWIPYPSYADKLIF. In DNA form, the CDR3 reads TGTGCTCTTGTCGGCTTACTGGGGGACTGGATACCATACCCATCGTACGCCGATAAACTCATCTTT.

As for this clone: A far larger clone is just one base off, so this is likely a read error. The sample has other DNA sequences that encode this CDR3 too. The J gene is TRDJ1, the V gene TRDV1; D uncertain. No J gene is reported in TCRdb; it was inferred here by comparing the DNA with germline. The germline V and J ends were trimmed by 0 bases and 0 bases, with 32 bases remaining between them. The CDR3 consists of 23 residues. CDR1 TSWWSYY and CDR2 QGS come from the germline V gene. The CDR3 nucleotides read TGTGCTCTTGGGGAACTAAGTACTTTGACAGTACTCCATGCGCCTATTTACACCGATAAACTCATCTTT. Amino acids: CALGELSTLTVLHAPIYTDKLIF.

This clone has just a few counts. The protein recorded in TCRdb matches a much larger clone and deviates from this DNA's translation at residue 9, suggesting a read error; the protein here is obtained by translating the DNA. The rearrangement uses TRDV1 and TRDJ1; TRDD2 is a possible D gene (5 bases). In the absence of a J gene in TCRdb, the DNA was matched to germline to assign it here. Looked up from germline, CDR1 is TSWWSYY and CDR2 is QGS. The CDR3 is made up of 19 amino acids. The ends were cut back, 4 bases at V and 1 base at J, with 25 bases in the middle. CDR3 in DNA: TGTGCTCTTGGGGCTAGTCCTAGGATTGGCGGGGCTCTCACCGATAAACTCATCTTT. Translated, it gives CALGASPRIGGALTDKLIF.

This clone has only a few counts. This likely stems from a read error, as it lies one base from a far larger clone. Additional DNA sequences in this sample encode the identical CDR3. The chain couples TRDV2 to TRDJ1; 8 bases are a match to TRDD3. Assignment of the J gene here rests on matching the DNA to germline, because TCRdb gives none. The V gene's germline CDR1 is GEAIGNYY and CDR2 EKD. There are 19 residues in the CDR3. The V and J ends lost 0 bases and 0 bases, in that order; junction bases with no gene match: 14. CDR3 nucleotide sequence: TGTGCCTGTGACACCCTCCTACTTGGGGATACCCGCTACACCGATAAACTCATCTTT. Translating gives CACDTLLLGDTRYTDKLIF.

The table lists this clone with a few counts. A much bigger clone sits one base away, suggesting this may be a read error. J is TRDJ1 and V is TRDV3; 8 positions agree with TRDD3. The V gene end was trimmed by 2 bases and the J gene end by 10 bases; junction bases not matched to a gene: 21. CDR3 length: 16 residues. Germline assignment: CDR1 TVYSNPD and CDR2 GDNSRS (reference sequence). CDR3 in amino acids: CAFAVPATAGGSLLIF. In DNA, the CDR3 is TGTGCCTTTGCTGTTCCTGCTACCGCTGGGGGAAGTCTACTCATCTTT.

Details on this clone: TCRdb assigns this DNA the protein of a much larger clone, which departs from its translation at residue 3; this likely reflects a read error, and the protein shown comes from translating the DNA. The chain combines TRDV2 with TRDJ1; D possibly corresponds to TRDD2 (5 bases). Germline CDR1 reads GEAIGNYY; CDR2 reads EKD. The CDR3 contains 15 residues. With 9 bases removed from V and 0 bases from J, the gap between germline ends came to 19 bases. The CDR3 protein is CARAYGGSYTDKLIF. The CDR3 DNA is TGTGCCCGGGCCTACGGAGGGTCGTACACCGATAAACTCATCTTT.

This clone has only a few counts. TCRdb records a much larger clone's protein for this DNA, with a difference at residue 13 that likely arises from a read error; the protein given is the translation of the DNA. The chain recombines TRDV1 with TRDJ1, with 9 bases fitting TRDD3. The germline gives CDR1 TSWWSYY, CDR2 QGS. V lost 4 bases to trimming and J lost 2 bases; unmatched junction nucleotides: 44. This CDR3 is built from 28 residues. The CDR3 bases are TGTGCTCTTGGGGTCGAACCTGAGTCTCGTCAAAACTTGGGGATACGCGAGTCTAGAATCTCACTTACCGATAAACTCATCTTT. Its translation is CALGVEPESRQNLGIRESRISLTDKLIF.

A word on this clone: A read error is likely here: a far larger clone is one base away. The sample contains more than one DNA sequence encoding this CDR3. The CDR3 spells CACDPWGIPDKLIF. Here the CDR3 DNA reads TGTGCCTGTGACCCCTGGGGGATCCCCGATAAACTCATTTTT. No call exists for the J gene, whereas the V gene is TRDV2; the tabulated D call, TRDD3, remains unverified against the DNA. The CDR3 totals 14 residues. The germline CDR1 and CDR2 sequences are GEAIGNYY and EKD.

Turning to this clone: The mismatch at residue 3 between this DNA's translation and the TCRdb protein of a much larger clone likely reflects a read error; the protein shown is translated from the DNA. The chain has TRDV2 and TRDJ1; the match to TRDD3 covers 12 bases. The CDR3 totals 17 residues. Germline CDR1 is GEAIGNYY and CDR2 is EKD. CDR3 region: CAFDTLGDTEDTDKLIF. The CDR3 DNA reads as TGTGCCTTTGACACTCTGGGGGATACGGAAGACACCGATAAACTCATCTTT.

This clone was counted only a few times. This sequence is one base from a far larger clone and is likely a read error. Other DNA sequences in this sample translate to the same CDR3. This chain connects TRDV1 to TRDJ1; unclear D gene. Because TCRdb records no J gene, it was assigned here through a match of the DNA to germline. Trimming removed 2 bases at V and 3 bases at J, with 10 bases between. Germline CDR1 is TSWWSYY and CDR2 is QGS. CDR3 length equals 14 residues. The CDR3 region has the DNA TGTGCTCTTGGGGAATGGTTTGGTGCCGATAAACTCATCTTT. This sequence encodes CALGEWFGADKLIF.

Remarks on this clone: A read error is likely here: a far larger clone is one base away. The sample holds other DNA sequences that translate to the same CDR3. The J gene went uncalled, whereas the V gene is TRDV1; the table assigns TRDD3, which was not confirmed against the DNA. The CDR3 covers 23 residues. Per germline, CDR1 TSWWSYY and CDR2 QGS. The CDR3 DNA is TGTGCTCTTGGGGAATATCTTTCCCCGATTAGGAAACTCACTCTGGGGGTCACCGATAAACTTATCTTT. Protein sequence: CALGEYLSPIRKLTLGVTDKLIF.

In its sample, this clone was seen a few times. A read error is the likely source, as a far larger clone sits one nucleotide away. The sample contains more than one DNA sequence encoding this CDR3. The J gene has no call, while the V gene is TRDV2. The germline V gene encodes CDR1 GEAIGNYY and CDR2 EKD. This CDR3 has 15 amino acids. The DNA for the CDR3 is TGTGCCTGTGACACCGGAGGGTTCTACACCGATAAACTCATCTTC. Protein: CACDTGGFYTDKLIF.

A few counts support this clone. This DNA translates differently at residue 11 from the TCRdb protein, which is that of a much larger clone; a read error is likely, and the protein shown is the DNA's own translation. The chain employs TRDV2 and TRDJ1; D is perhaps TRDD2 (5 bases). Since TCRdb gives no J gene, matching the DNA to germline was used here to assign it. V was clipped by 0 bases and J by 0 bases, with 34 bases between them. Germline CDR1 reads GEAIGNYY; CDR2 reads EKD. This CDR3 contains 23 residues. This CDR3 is CACDTGKPVGLPTAPHNTDKLIF. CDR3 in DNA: TGTGCCTGTGACACCGGTAAGCCGGTTGGACTTCCGACAGCACCACACAACACCGATAAACTCATCTTT.